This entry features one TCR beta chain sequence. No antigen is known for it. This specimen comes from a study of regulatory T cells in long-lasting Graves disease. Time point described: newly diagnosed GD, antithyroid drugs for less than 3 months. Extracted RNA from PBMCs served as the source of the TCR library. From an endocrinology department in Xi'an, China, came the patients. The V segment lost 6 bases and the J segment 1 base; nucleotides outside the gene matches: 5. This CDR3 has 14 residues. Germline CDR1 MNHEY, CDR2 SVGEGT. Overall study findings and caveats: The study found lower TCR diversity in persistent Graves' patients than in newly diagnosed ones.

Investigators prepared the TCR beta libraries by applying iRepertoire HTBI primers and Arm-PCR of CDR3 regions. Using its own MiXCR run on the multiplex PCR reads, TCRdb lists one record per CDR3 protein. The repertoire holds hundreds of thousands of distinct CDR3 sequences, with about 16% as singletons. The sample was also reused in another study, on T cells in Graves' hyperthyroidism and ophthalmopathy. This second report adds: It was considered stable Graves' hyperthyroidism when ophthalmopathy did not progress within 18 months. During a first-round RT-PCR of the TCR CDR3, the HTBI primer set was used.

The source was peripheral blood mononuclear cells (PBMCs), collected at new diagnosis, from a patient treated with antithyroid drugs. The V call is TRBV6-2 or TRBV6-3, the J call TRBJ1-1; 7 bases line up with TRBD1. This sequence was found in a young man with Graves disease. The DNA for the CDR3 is TGTGCCAGCAGGGCAGGGGGTCCGAACACTGAAGCTTTCTTT. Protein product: CASRAGGPNTEAFF.